This T cell receptor (beta chain) was sequenced for a study of vaccination and CD4 T cells after COVID-19. Study-level information: A median of around 70 days (range 14 to 241) separated dose two from the taking of post-vaccine samples.

This CDR3 spans 15 amino acids. V was cut by 5 bases and J by 5 bases, with 15 bases left in between. Germline lookup yields CDR1 SGHNT and CDR2 YENEEA. Sample treatment: approximately 10-day PBMC culture with coronavirus spike peptide pools or control peptides (ViraFEST assay). Positivity by PCR occurred from March to December 2020, a period that predated US Alpha, Beta and Delta variants. With regard to this clonotype: Antigen unknown.

Cultured CD4+ T-cell DNA underwent Oncomine TCR Beta short-read sequencing. TCRdb reprocessed the PCR reads via MiXCR and lists one record per CDR3 protein. In the table there are under 20,000 distinct CDR3 sequences, around 52% of which are singletons. Study-wide results and caveats: Early timepoints after natural infection were not analyzed in these convalescent patients.

The receptor was isolated from a human donor who had recovered from COVID-19. The V and J genes are TRBV11-3 and TRBJ2-2, with D perhaps TRBD1 (5 bases). Sequencing was done on a sample of CD4+ T cells from blood, cultured in vitro. The CDR3 DNA is TGTGCCAGCAGCAAAGGGGTGTACGAAACCGGGGAGCTGTTTTTT. Translating it yields CASSKGVYETGELFF.